The 3 T cell receptor beta chains below all came from one sample that was sequenced in a study of shared clonotypes between healthy human individuals (dated by TCRdb to between 2020 and 2021). Libraries were built with the immunoSEQ multiplex PCR assay. TCRdb's version of the immuneACCESS table is confined to in-frame rearrangements and falls short of the full clone set. An unresolved V gene accounts for under half of the shortfall where checked; the remainder is of unknown origin. The sample table shows roughly 2,300,000 clones, and 85% to 95% are seen once. The top ten clones comprise 0.3% to 0.4% of the sample. The sample consisted of naive CD4+ T cells from PBMCs. Explained via the paper, the cell subset or site label denotes: CD45RA+ positively selected. These TCRs come from a man aged 18-30 years in good health. Some clones in this sample may be carry-over from other donors' samples.

Turning to this clone: Other DNA sequences in this sample translate to the same CDR3. This rearrangement joins TRBV5-1 to TRBJ2-5; D is unresolved. Germline assignment: CDR1 SGHRS and CDR2 YFSETQ. CDR3 length equals 12 residues. Trimming removed 4 bases at V and 5 bases at J, with 9 bases between. The CDR3 region has the DNA TGCGCCAGCAGCCTACCGGAGGAGACCCAGTACTTC. It translates to CASSLPEETQYF.

The chain carries TRBV28 and TRBJ2-7, with 10 bases identical to TRBD1. From germline, CDR1 is MDHEN and CDR2 SYDVKM. J was trimmed by 6 bases and V by 7 bases; bases with no gene match: 9. This CDR3 is built from 14 residues. The CDR3 is CASTTGQGVGEQYF. The CDR3 region has the DNA TGTGCCAGCACCACCGGACAGGGGGTGGGCGAGCAGTACTTC.

This clone has a single count. The rearrangement joins TRBV5-4 to TRBJ2-7; D possibly corresponds to TRBD2 (7 bases). The CDR3 runs to 15 residues. Germline CDR1 reads SGHNT; CDR2 reads YYREEE (reference sequence). Trimming took 0 bases from V and 3 from J, leaving 13 bases between them. The CDR3 bases are TGTGCCAGCAGCTTGGGAGGGGGGGGCGACTACGAGCAGTACTTC. Translating it yields CASSLGGGGDYEQYF.